This TCR beta chain originates from a study of cytomegalovirus exposure and HLA in healthy donors. Study-wide results and limits: Later analysis identified several of the most significant clusters that appeared linked to common viral pathogens.

The germline CDR1 and CDR2 sequences are MNHNY and SVGAGI (reference sequence). V was clipped by 5 bases and J by 1 base; unmatched bases: 5. This CDR3 comprises 16 residues. With regard to this clone: Its antigen is currently unknown.

Both 60 Vbeta primers and 13 Jbeta primers went into the PCR. Repertoires were generated with immunoSEQ multiplex PCR, while TCRdb's copy carries only in-frame clones and drops some. Counted here are about 140,000 clones, 80% occurring once; the ten biggest clones make up approximately 5.1%. Sequenced material: PBMCs. The rearrangement uses TRBV6-6 and TRBJ2-2; TRBD2 matches at 9 bases. This clonotype was obtained from a male donor in good health and CMV-seronegative. The CDR3 here is CASSPPTSGNTGELFF. The CDR3 DNA sequence: TGTGCCAGCAGTCCGCCGACTAGCGGGAACACCGGGGAGCTGTTTTTT.